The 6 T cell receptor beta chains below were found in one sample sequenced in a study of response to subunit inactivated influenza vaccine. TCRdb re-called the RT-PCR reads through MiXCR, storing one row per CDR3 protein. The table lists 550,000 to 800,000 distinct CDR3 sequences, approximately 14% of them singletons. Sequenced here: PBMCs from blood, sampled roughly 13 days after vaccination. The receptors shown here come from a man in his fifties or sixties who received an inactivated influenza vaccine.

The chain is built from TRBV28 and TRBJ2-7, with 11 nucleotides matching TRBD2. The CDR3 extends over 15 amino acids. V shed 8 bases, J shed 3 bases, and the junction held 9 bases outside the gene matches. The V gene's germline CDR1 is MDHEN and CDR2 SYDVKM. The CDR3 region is CASQPGTSGRYEQYF. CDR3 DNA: TGTGCCAGCCAACCCGGGACTAGCGGCCGCTACGAGCAGTACTTC. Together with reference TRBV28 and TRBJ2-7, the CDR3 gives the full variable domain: DVKVTQSSRYLVKRTGEKVFLECVQDMDHENMFWYRQDPGLGLRLIYFSYDVKMKEKGDIPEGYSVSREKKERFSLILESASTNQTSMYLCASQPGTSGRYEQYFGPGTRLTVT.

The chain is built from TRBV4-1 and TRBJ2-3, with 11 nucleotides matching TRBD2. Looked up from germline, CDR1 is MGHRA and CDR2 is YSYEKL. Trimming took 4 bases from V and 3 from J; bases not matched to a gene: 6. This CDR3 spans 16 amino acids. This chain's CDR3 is CASSLSGGAVTDTQYF. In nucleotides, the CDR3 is TGCGCCAGCAGCCTTAGCGGGGGGGCTGTAACAGATACGCAGTATTTT.

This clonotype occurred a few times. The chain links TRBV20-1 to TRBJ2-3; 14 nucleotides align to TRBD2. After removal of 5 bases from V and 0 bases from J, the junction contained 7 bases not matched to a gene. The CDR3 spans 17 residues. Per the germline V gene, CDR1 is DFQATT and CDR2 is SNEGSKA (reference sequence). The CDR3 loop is CSAWTSGRYSSTDTQYF. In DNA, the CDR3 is TGCAGTGCTTGGACTAGCGGGAGGTACTCTAGCACAGATACGCAGTATTTT.

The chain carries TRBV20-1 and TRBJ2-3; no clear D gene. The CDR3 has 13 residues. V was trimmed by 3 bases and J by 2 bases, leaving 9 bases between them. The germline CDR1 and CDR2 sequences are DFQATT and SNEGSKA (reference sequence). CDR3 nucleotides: TGCAGTGCTAGTACGCCGCTCACAGATACGCAGTATTTT. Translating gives CSASTPLTDTQYF.

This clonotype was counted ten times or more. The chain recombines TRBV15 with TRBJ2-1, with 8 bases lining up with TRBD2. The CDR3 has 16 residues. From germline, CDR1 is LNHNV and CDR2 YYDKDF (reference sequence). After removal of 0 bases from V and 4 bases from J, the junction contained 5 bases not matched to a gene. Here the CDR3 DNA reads TGTGCCACCAGCAGAGAACTAGCGGATTTATACAATGAGCAGTTCTTC. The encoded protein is CATSRELADLYNEQFF.

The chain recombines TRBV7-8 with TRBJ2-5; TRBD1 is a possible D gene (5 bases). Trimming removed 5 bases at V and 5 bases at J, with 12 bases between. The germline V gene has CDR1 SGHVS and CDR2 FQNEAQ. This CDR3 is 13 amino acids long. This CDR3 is CASSRNWGETQYF. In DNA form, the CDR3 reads TGTGCCAGCAGCCGAAATTGGGGCGAGACCCAGTACTTC.